This T cell receptor (beta chain) emerged from a study of molecular identifiers for immune sequencing clone quantification. General study points: Jurkat TCR RNA spiked in from one cell (amid some 1 million naive cells) was reportedly detectable.

One entry per CDR3 protein results from TCRdb running MiXCR on the PCR reads. The repertoire holds some 650,000 distinct CDR3 sequences, with just under 20% as singletons. V was pared by 1 base and J by 6 bases, with 10 bases between. CDR1 is MGHRA and CDR2 is YSYEKL in the germline V gene. The CDR3 contains 14 residues. CD8+CD4-CCR7+CD45RA+ cells were sorted as naive CD8 T cells. A word on this clonotype: Its antigen remains unidentified. A much larger clone lies one base from this, so it may be a read error.

The rearrangement links TRBV4-1 to TRBJ1-5; D possibly corresponds to TRBD1 (6 bases). The specimen was naive CD8+ T cells from blood, with Jurkat cell RNA spiked in. Specified subset: FACS-sorted CD8+CD4-CCR7+CD45RA+ naive T cells. The sequence was obtained from a human donor in good health. Some libraries in this study had Jurkat cell RNA spiked in. Written as DNA, the CDR3 is TGCGCCAGCAGCCAAGGTAGGGGGGCTCAGCCCCAGCATTTT. Its translation is CASSQGRGAQPQHF.